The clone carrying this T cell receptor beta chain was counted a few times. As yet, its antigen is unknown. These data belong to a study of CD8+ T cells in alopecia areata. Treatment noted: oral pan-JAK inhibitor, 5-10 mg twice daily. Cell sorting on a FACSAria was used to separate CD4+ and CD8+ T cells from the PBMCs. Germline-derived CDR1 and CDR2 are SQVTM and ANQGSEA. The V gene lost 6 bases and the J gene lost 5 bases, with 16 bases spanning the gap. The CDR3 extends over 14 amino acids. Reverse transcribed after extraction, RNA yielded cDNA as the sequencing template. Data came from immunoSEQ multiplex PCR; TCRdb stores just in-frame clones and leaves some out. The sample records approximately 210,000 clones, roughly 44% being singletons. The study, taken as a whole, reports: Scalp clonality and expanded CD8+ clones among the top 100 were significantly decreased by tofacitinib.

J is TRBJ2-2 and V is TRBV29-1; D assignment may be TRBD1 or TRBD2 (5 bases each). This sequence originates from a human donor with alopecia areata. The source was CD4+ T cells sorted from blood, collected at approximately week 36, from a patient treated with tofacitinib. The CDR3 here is CSVTRDDRTGELFF. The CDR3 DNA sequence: TGCAGCGTAACCCGGGACGACCGGACCGGGGAGCTGTTTTTT.